A selection of T cell receptor beta chains follows, all from one sample in a study of STAT5B mutations in CD4+ large granular lymphocyte leukemia. Produced via immunoSEQ multiplex PCR; TCRdb's table is partial and in-frame only. Seen here are 15,000 to 25,000 clones, approximately 84% observed once, and the top ten hold about 13%. What was sequenced was CD4+ T cells from blood buffy coats. These receptors all come from a human donor in good health. Both conserved end residues are part of each CDR3. The order of the fields is D gene, V gene, clone size, J gene, CDR3 protein, CDR3 DNA. A D gene is named only where the DNA matches it firmly. Not every row has a clone size; where given, it reads once, few, many or a size class.

D: -
V: TRBV7-2
size: -
J: TRBJ2-5
CDR3: CASSLDFSGGKTQYF
DNA: TGTGCCAGCAGCTTAGATTTTAGCGGAGGGAAGACCCAGTACTTC

D: TRBD1
V: TRBV30
size: -
J: TRBJ1-1
CDR3: CAWQQGKNTEAFF
DNA: TGTGCCTGGCAACAGGGGAAGAACACTGAAGCTTTCTTT

D: -
V: TRBV7-2
size: -
J: TRBJ2-7
CDR3: CASSLKMGPPREQYF
DNA: TGTGCCAGCAGCTTAAAGATGGGCCCACCCCGGGAGCAGTACTTC

D: -
V: TRBV2
size: -
J: TRBJ1-3
CDR3: CASSDTRGNTIYF
DNA: TGTGCCAGCAGTGATACGCGTGGAAACACCATATATTTT

D: TRBD2
V: TRBV18
size: -
J: TRBJ2-1
CDR3: CASSGTSAMASNEQFF
DNA: TGTGCCAGCTCAGGGACTAGCGCTATGGCCTCCAATGAGCAGTTCTTC

D: -
V: TRBV11-2
size: -
J: TRBJ1-1
CDR3: CASSSQAYTEAFF
DNA: TGTGCCAGCAGCTCTCAAGCTTACACTGAAGCTTTCTTT

D: -
V: TRBV20-1
size: -
J: TRBJ1-1
CDR3: CSAGGDTEAFF
DNA: TGCAGTGCCGGGGGAGACACTGAAGCTTTCTTT

D: -
V: TRBV6-1
size: -
J: TRBJ1-2
CDR3: CASRDSGLGNYGYTF
DNA: TGTGCCAGCAGGGACTCGGGACTGGGAAACTATGGCTACACCTTC

D: -
V: TRBV30
size: -
J: TRBJ1-2
CDR3: CAWNANRNYGYTF
DNA: TGTGCCTGGAACGCCAACAGAAACTATGGCTACACCTTC

D: -
V: TRBV27
size: once
J: TRBJ1-5
CDR3: CASSSWGGSNQPQHF
DNA: TGTGCCAGCAGTTCGTGGGGGGGTAGCAATCAGCCCCAGCATTTT

D: -
V: TRBV6-1
size: -
J: TRBJ2-1
CDR3: CATDSFDEQFF
DNA: TGTGCCACGGACAGTTTCGATGAGCAGTTCTTC

D: TRBD2
V: TRBV5-1
size: once
J: TRBJ2-1
CDR3: CASSLETSLNEQFF
DNA: TGCGCCAGCAGCTTGGAGACTAGCCTCAATGAGCAGTTCTTC

D: -
V: TRBV2
size: -
J: TRBJ2-3
CDR3: CASSPTGGETDTQYF
DNA: TGTGCCAGCAGTCCGACGGGGGGCGAAACAGATACGCAGTATTTT

D: -
V: TRBV29-1
size: -
J: TRBJ1-1
CDR3: CSVVNSRRTEAFF
DNA: TGCAGCGTTGTTAACTCGAGGAGGACTGAAGCTTTCTTT

D: -
V: TRBV19
size: -
J: TRBJ2-7
CDR3: CASSAHSRSYEQYF
DNA: TGTGCCAGTAGTGCTCACAGCCGGTCCTACGAGCAGTACTTC

D: -
V: TRBV6-5
size: few
J: TRBJ1-5
CDR3: CASSSWNNQPQHF
DNA: TGTGCCAGCAGTTCTTGGAACAATCAGCCCCAGCATTTT

D: -
V: TRBV5-1
size: -
J: TRBJ2-1
CDR3: CASSLGETSYNEQFF
DNA: TGCGCCAGCAGCTTGGGAGAGACCTCCTACAATGAGCAGTTCTTC

D: -
V: TRBV10-3
size: once
J: TRBJ2-3
CDR3: CAIRGTTDTQYF
DNA: TGTGCCATCAGGGGGACTACAGATACGCAGTATTTT

D: -
V: TRBV19
size: -
J: TRBJ1-2
CDR3: CASSIPGAYGYTF
DNA: TGTGCCAGTAGTATTCCAGGGGCCTATGGCTACACCTTC

D: -
V: TRBV5-4
size: -
J: TRBJ2-5
CDR3: CASSLGSGRETQYF
DNA: TGTGCCAGCAGCTTGGGGTCAGGGAGAGAGACCCAGTACTTC

D: -
V: TRBV6-5
size: -
J: TRBJ2-7
CDR3: CASSPRRSYEQYF
DNA: TGTGCCAGCAGCCCTAGGCGGAGCTACGAGCAGTACTTC

D: -
V: TRBV6-1
size: -
J: TRBJ1-4
CDR3: CASSLKATNEKLFF
DNA: TGTGCCAGCAGTCTCAAAGCAACTAATGAAAAACTGTTTTTT

D: -
V: TRBV6-1
size: -
J: TRBJ1-1
CDR3: CASSEPRTGFRAFF
DNA: TGTGCCAGCAGTGAGCCTCGAACAGGGTTCCGGGCTTTCTTT

D: TRBD1
V: TRBV7-9
size: once
J: TRBJ1-5
CDR3: CASSLGQGGQPQHF
DNA: TGTGCCAGCAGCTTGGGACAGGGAGGTCAGCCCCAGCATTTT

D: TRBD2
V: TRBV18
size: -
J: TRBJ2-2
CDR3: CASSPISGLASTGELFF
DNA: TGTGCCAGCTCACCAATTTCAGGACTAGCGTCCACCGGGGAGCTGTTTTTT

D: -
V: TRBV19
size: -
J: TRBJ1-1
CDR3: CASSIAIRNTEAFF
DNA: TGTGCCAGTAGTATAGCTATCCGGAACACTGAAGCTTTCTTT

D: -
V: TRBV5-4
size: -
J: TRBJ2-3
CDR3: CASSLGLGGADTQYF
DNA: TGTGCCAGCAGCTTGGGACTAGGAGGAGCAGATACGCAGTATTTT

D: TRBD2
V: TRBV29-1
size: -
J: TRBJ2-7
CDR3: CSVRPSGGSYEQYF
DNA: TGCAGCGTTAGACCTAGCGGGGGCTCCTACGAGCAGTACTTC

D: -
V: TRBV18
size: once
J: TRBJ2-2
CDR3: CASSGRGLANTGELFF
DNA: TGTGCCAGCTCGGGGAGGGGGCTGGCGAACACCGGGGAGCTGTTTTTT

D: -
V: TRBV6-6
size: -
J: TRBJ2-5
CDR3: CASSHRGFQETQYF
DNA: TGTGCCAGCAGTCATCGCGGATTTCAAGAGACCCAGTACTTC

D: -
V: TRBV7-8
size: -
J: TRBJ1-5
CDR3: CASSHRTDSNQPQHF
DNA: TGTGCCAGCAGCCATAGGACGGATAGCAATCAGCCCCAGCATTTT

D: -
V: TRBV7-8
size: once
J: TRBJ2-7
CDR3: CAGLGSYEQYF
DNA: TGTGCAGGACTGGGATCCTACGAGCAGTACTTC

D: -
V: TRBV4-1
size: -
J: TRBJ1-5
CDR3: CASSQDWDSLGQPQHF
DNA: TGCGCCAGCAGCCAAGATTGGGACTCCCTCGGTCAGCCCCAGCATTTT

D: -
V: TRBV19
size: few
J: TRBJ2-7
CDR3: CASTGAYEQYF
DNA: TGTGCCAGTACGGGAGCCTACGAGCAGTACTTC

D: TRBD1
V: TRBV30
size: -
J: TRBJ2-7
CDR3: CAFTGTGYSYEQYF
DNA: TGTGCCTTCACCGGGACAGGGTATTCCTACGAGCAGTACTTC

D: TRBD2
V: TRBV11-3
size: once
J: TRBJ2-1
CDR3: CASRLAGVGNEQFF
DNA: TGTGCCAGCCGACTAGCGGGAGTGGGCAATGAGCAGTTCTTC

D: -
V: TRBV30
size: few
J: TRBJ1-1
CDR3: CAWVLGAYTEAFF
DNA: TGTGCCTGGGTTCTGGGCGCCTACACTGAAGCTTTCTTT

D: -
V: TRBV6-5
size: -
J: TRBJ1-1
CDR3: CASSSPVSVTEAFF
DNA: TGTGCCAGCAGTTCCCCGGTGAGCGTCACTGAAGCTTTCTTT

D: TRBD1
V: TRBV28
size: -
J: TRBJ1-2
CDR3: CASSSQGGRIYGYTF
DNA: TGTGCCAGCAGTTCCCAGGGGGGGCGGATATATGGCTACACCTTC

D: TRBD2
V: TRBV30
size: -
J: TRBJ2-3
CDR3: CAWSASGISTDTQYF
DNA: TGTGCCTGGAGTGCCAGCGGGATTAGCACAGATACGCAGTATTTT